This is a list of T cell receptor beta chains from one sample in a study of T cell responses to AZD1222 COVID-19 vaccine. TCRdb keeps only in-frame clones here, not all; method: immunoSEQ multiplex PCR. The sample yields 100,000 to 120,000 clones, approximately 94% seen once. The specimen comprised peripheral blood, sampled 28 days after the second AZD1222 dose. The receptors shown here come from an adult who received the AZD1222 COVID-19 vaccine. Each CDR3 is given without its conserved first and last residue. The order of the fields is J gene, V gene, CDR3 protein.

TRBJ2-3 TRBV5-1 ASSRSSSQDTQY
TRBJ2-1 TRBV13 ASSPQGRHNEQF
TRBJ2-3 TRBV27 ATSLIAGSTDTQY
TRBJ2-1 TRBV6-5 ASRALAGGHPEQF
TRBJ1-2 TRBV10-3 AISDVGLDYT
TRBJ1-4 TRBV4-2 ASSQDLSGGIYEKLF
TRBJ2-6 TRBV19 ASTLGVRGGSGANVLT
TRBJ2-4 TRBV9 ASSVKSSGYPSRAKNIQY
TRBJ1-2 TRBV15 ATSRDAGQTYGYT
TRBJ1-1 TRBV10-1 ASRSGQNTEAF
TRBJ2-2 TRBV5-1 ASSLERGPTAGELF
TRBJ1-1 TRBV4-2 ASSLPGQRNTEAF
TRBJ2-2 TRBV24-1 ATSPDGRDTGELF
TRBJ2-1 TRBV19 ASSMGRGDGNEQF
TRBJ2-7 TRBV19 ASGPGRGAYEQY
TRBJ1-3 TRBV5-1 ASSWGGGSSAGNTIY
TRBJ1-5 TRBV28 ASSLSGLNQPQH
TRBJ1-1 TRBV5-8 ASSFTRGAEAF
TRBJ1-2 TRBV25-1 ASSDERGYGYT
TRBJ1-1 TRBV10-1 ASSETRDGNLNTEAF
TRBJ1-2 TRBV2 ATLGGTSNYGYT
TRBJ2-7 TRBV3-1/TRBV3-2 ASSPGTPRNEQY